The 3 T cell receptor beta chains below come from one sample, sequenced in a study of shared clonotypes between healthy human individuals. Sequencing was performed with immunoSEQ multiplex PCR; in TCRdb, only in-frame clones are kept and a portion is missing. Here the sample spans around 980,000 clones, 75% to 85% being singletons. The specimen was memory CD4+ T cells from PBMCs. Subset described: CD45RA-negative fraction. The receptor set was obtained from a young man in good health. Some clones in this sample may be carry-over from other donors' samples.

The V call is TRBV5-1, the J call TRBJ1-3; D perhaps matches TRBD1 (6 bases). The CDR3 loop spans 16 amino acids. From germline, CDR1 is SGHRS and CDR2 YFSETQ. V lost 0 bases, J lost 0 bases, and 10 bases lay in between. The CDR3 DNA is TGCGCCAGCAGCTTGGGGACAGCGCTCTCTGGAAACACCATATATTTT. Translating gives CASSLGTALSGNTIYF. Looking up the rest from reference TRBV5-1 and TRBJ1-3 gives the full variable domain: KAGVTQTPRYLIKTRGQQVTLSCSPISGHRSVSWYQQTPGQGLQFLFEYFSETQRNKGNFPGRFSGRQFSNSRSEMNVSTLELGDSALYLCASSLGTALSGNTIYFGEGSWLTVV.

The gene calls are TRBV18 and TRBJ1-1, with D unclear. V was pared by 0 bases and J by 3 bases, with 11 bases between. Per the germline V gene, CDR1 is KGHSH and CDR2 is LQKENI. CDR3 length: 15 amino acids. The CDR3 is CASSPPGQRDTEAFF. The CDR3 DNA is TGTGCCAGCTCACCACCGGGCCAAAGGGACACTGAAGCTTTCTTT. Combining the CDR3 with reference TRBV18 and TRBJ1-1 gives the whole variable domain NAGVMQNPRHLVRRRGQEARLRCSPMKGHSHVYWYRQLPEEGLKFMVYLQKENIIDESGMPKERFSAEFPKEGPSILRIQQVVRGDSAAYFCASSPPGQRDTEAFFGQGTRLTVV.

This clone has at least ten counts. The rearrangement links TRBV27 to TRBJ2-3, with D possibly matching TRBD2 (6 bases). Germline V gene sequence: CDR1 MNHEY, CDR2 SMNVEV (reference sequence). This CDR3 has 15 amino acids. Trimming removed 2 bases from V and 3 bases from J, with 12 bases in between. CDR3 loop: CASSLRGVGTDTQYF. The CDR3 bases are TGTGCCAGCAGTTTACGCGGGGTGGGTACAGATACGCAGTATTTT.